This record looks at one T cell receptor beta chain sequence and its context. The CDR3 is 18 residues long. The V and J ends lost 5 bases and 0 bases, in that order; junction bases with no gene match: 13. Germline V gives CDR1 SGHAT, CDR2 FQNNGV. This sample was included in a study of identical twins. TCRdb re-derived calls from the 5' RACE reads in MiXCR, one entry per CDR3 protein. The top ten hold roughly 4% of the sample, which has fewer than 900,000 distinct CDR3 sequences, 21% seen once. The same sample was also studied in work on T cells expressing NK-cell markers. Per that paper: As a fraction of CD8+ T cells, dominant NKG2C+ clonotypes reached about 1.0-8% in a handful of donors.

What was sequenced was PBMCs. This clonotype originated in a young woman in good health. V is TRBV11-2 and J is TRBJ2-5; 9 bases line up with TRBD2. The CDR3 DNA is TGTGCCAGCAGCCCATACTGGGGACCTAGCGGGAACCAAGAGACCCAGTACTTC. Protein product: CASSPYWGPSGNQETQYF.